At least ten counts were recorded for the clone carrying this T cell receptor (beta chain). Its target is unknown. The data were taken from a study of T cell repertoires in cytomegalovirus infection. Notes on the study in general: CMV-specific HLA-C-restricted TCR beta clonotypes dominated the ex vivo response.

The CDR3 is 12 residues long. V lost 4 bases and J 2 bases, leaving 5 bases between the germline ends. Germline V gene lookup returns CDR1 MDHEN and CDR2 SYDVKM. TCRdb called the reads again in MiXCR, with one record for every CDR3 protein. The repertoire includes just under 500,000 distinct CDR3 sequences, around a third of them detected once, and roughly 16% sits in the top ten. The chain combines TRBV28 with TRBJ1-1; D unresolved. This specimen consisted of cultured PBMCs, obtained from culture after CMV antigen stimulation. The receptor was derived from a human donor in good health (CMV status not recorded). Some clones in this sample may be carry-over from other donors' samples. CDR3 DNA sequence: TGTGCCAGCAGTTGGGGTAACACTGAAGCTTTCTTT. Amino acids: CASSWGNTEAFF.